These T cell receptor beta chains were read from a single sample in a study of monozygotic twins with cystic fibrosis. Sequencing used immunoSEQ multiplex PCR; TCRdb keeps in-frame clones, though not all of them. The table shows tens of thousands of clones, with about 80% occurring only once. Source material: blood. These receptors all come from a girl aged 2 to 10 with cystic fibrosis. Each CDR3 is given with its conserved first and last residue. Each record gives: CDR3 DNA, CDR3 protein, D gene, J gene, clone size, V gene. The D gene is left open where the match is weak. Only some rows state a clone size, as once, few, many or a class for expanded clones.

cdr3_nt: TGTGCCAGCAGCTTGAGGGGACAGGCAAATTCACCCCTCCACTTT
cdr3_aa: CASSLRGQANSPLHF
d_call: TRBD1
j_call: TRBJ1-6
clone_size: once
v_call: TRBV7-2

cdr3_nt: TGTGCCACCAGCAGAGATTACCAGCCCCAGCATTTT
cdr3_aa: CATSRDYQPQHF
d_call: .
j_call: TRBJ1-5
clone_size: .
v_call: TRBV15

cdr3_nt: TGTGCCTGGACAACAGGTGGAAACACCATATATTTT
cdr3_aa: CAWTTGGNTIYF
d_call: .
j_call: TRBJ1-3
clone_size: once
v_call: TRBV30

cdr3_nt: TGTGCCAGCAGCTTGAAAACTAGCGGGGCTCGGGAGGGGCAGTTCTTC
cdr3_aa: CASSLKTSGAREGQFF
d_call: TRBD2
j_call: TRBJ2-1
clone_size: .
v_call: TRBV7-6

cdr3_nt: TGTGCCAGCAGGCTAAGGACAGTCTACACTGAAGCTTTCTTT
cdr3_aa: CASRLRTVYTEAFF
d_call: .
j_call: TRBJ1-1
clone_size: .
v_call: TRBV6-9

cdr3_nt: TGTGCCAGCAGTCCCAGGGTTGACTATGGCTACACCTTC
cdr3_aa: CASSPRVDYGYTF
d_call: .
j_call: TRBJ1-2
clone_size: .
v_call: TRBV2

cdr3_nt: TGTGCCAGCAGCTTACGAGGACACATGAACACTGAAGCTTTCTTT
cdr3_aa: CASSLRGHMNTEAFF
d_call: .
j_call: TRBJ1-1
clone_size: .
v_call: TRBV5-6

cdr3_nt: TGTGCCAGCAGATCACTAGGGGGTCCAAGCTATAATTCACCCCTCCACTTT
cdr3_aa: CASRSLGGPSYNSPLHF
d_call: .
j_call: TRBJ1-6
clone_size: .
v_call: TRBV2

cdr3_nt: TGCGCCAGCAGCTTGGGGACAAACTATGGCTACACCTTC
cdr3_aa: CASSLGTNYGYTF
d_call: .
j_call: TRBJ1-2
clone_size: .
v_call: TRBV5-1

cdr3_nt: TGTGCCAGCAGCTTAGGAGGGGGGGCGGTTTACGAGCAGTACTTC
cdr3_aa: CASSLGGGAVYEQYF
d_call: .
j_call: TRBJ2-7
clone_size: .
v_call: TRBV7-8

cdr3_nt: TGTGCCAGCAGCTTAATCGGTCCCGACAGAATAAATAATTCACCCCTCCACTTT
cdr3_aa: CASSLIGPDRINNSPLHF
d_call: .
j_call: TRBJ1-6
clone_size: .
v_call: TRBV7-9

cdr3_nt: TGTGCCAGCAGGCGCGAGTACGAGCAGTACTTC
cdr3_aa: CASRREYEQYF
d_call: .
j_call: TRBJ2-7
clone_size: .
v_call: TRBV2

cdr3_nt: TGTGCCAGCAGCCAAGTCCCAGCTAACTATGGCTACACCTTC
cdr3_aa: CASSQVPANYGYTF
d_call: .
j_call: TRBJ1-2
clone_size: .
v_call: TRBV5-6

cdr3_nt: TGTGCCAGCAGCCAGGGACGGACCTACGAGCAGTACTTC
cdr3_aa: CASSQGRTYEQYF
d_call: .
j_call: TRBJ2-7
clone_size: .
v_call: TRBV5-4

cdr3_nt: TGTGCCTGGAGTCCAGGGTACTCTGGAAACACCATATATTTT
cdr3_aa: CAWSPGYSGNTIYF
d_call: .
j_call: TRBJ1-3
clone_size: .
v_call: TRBV30

cdr3_nt: TGTGCCAGCAGTTCGCGATTTAACACCGGGGAGCTGTTTTTT
cdr3_aa: CASSSRFNTGELFF
d_call: .
j_call: TRBJ2-2
clone_size: .
v_call: TRBV6-5

cdr3_nt: TGCGCCAGCAGCCCGACGGACAGGGGGCGGTATGAGCAGTTCTTC
cdr3_aa: CASSPTDRGRYEQFF
d_call: TRBD1
j_call: TRBJ2-1
clone_size: .
v_call: TRBV4-1

cdr3_nt: TGTGCCAGCAGCTTAGGTCGGGTCGGGAATTCACCCCTCCACTTT
cdr3_aa: CASSLGRVGNSPLHF
d_call: .
j_call: TRBJ1-6
clone_size: .
v_call: TRBV13

cdr3_nt: TGTGCCAGCAGTTCAACAGATACGCAGTATTTT
cdr3_aa: CASSSTDTQYF
d_call: .
j_call: TRBJ2-3
clone_size: .
v_call: TRBV7-9

cdr3_nt: TGCAGCGTTGATAACCCGGCAGGGATGTACACTGAAGCTTTCTTT
cdr3_aa: CSVDNPAGMYTEAFF
d_call: .
j_call: TRBJ1-1
clone_size: once
v_call: TRBV29-1

cdr3_nt: TGTGCCTGGAGTTTGCGACAAGCTTTCTTT
cdr3_aa: CAWSLRQAFF
d_call: .
j_call: TRBJ1-1
clone_size: few
v_call: TRBV30

cdr3_nt: TGTGCCTGGAGGCACAGCTTGAACACTGAAGCTTTCTTT
cdr3_aa: CAWRHSLNTEAFF
d_call: .
j_call: TRBJ1-1
clone_size: .
v_call: TRBV30

cdr3_nt: TGTGCCTGGAGTCCATCGGGGACAGCGAATTCACCCCTCCACTTT
cdr3_aa: CAWSPSGTANSPLHF
d_call: TRBD1
j_call: TRBJ1-6
clone_size: .
v_call: TRBV30

cdr3_nt: TGTGCCAGCAGCCCCCGGGACAGGGATGGATCCTATAATTCACCCCTCCACTTT
cdr3_aa: CASSPRDRDGSYNSPLHF
d_call: TRBD1
j_call: TRBJ1-6
clone_size: .
v_call: TRBV7-8

cdr3_nt: TGTGCCAGCAGCTTGGGGGCGGCGGGGGCCCGCACAGATACGCAGTATTTT
cdr3_aa: CASSLGAAGARTDTQYF
d_call: .
j_call: TRBJ2-3
clone_size: .
v_call: TRBV5-4

cdr3_nt: TGCGCCAGCAGCTTTACCGGGACGGGAGGCTACACCTTC
cdr3_aa: CASSFTGTGGYTF
d_call: .
j_call: TRBJ1-2
clone_size: .
v_call: TRBV5-1

cdr3_nt: TGTGCCAGCAGTCTACAGGGGAGGCTGAATCAGCCCCAGCATTTT
cdr3_aa: CASSLQGRLNQPQHF
d_call: TRBD1
j_call: TRBJ1-5
clone_size: .
v_call: TRBV6-6

cdr3_nt: TGCGCCAGCAGCCAAGGGAGGGGGGGCGGAATGAACACTGAAGCTTTCTTT
cdr3_aa: CASSQGRGGGMNTEAFF
d_call: .
j_call: TRBJ1-1
clone_size: .
v_call: TRBV4-1

cdr3_nt: TGTGCCAGCAGTGAATCGGACGGAAACACCGGGGAGCTGTTTTTT
cdr3_aa: CASSESDGNTGELFF
d_call: .
j_call: TRBJ2-2
clone_size: .
v_call: TRBV25-1

cdr3_nt: TGTGCCAGCAGCGCAGGGACAGTACAGAGCACTGAAGCTTTCTTT
cdr3_aa: CASSAGTVQSTEAFF
d_call: TRBD1
j_call: TRBJ1-1
clone_size: .
v_call: TRBV9

cdr3_nt: TGCGCCAGCAGCTCAGACAGGGAGACCCAGTACTTC
cdr3_aa: CASSSDRETQYF
d_call: .
j_call: TRBJ2-5
clone_size: .
v_call: TRBV5-1

cdr3_nt: TGTGCCAGCAGCAGGACAGGGGAGCCCTGGTATAATTCACCCCTCCACTTT
cdr3_aa: CASSRTGEPWYNSPLHF
d_call: TRBD1
j_call: TRBJ1-6
clone_size: .
v_call: TRBV2

cdr3_nt: TGTGCCAGCAGCGTCGGGACAGTTAGTTATGAAAAACTGTTTTTT
cdr3_aa: CASSVGTVSYEKLFF
d_call: TRBD1
j_call: TRBJ1-4
clone_size: .
v_call: TRBV9

cdr3_nt: TGCGCCAGCAGCTTGGAGCCCAATGAGCAGTTCTTC
cdr3_aa: CASSLEPNEQFF
d_call: .
j_call: TRBJ2-1
clone_size: .
v_call: TRBV5-1